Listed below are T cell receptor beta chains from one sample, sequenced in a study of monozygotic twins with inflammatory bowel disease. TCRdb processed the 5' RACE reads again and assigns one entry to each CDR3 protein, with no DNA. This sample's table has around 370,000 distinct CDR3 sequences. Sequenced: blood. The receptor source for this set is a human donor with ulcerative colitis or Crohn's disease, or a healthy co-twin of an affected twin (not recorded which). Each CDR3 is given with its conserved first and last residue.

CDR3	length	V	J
CSARADRESQPQHF	14	TRBV20-1	TRBJ1-5
CALQRPNSYNEQFF	14	TRBV12-3/TRBV12-4	TRBJ2-1
CASSPLPNSYEQYF	14	TRBV5-1	TRBJ2-7
CATRTSGGHQYF	12	TRBV6-5	TRBJ2-5
CASSPDRGRVEQFF	14	TRBV7-3	TRBJ2-1
CASSFGSANYGYTF	14	TRBV27	TRBJ1-2
CASSSSGGELFF	12	TRBV7-3	TRBJ2-2
CASSPRSGANVLTF	14	TRBV27	TRBJ2-6
CASRGGVSTDTQYF	14	TRBV5-1	TRBJ2-3
CASSRSPDSEKLFF	14	TRBV6-1	TRBJ1-4
CASSADREGETQYF	14	TRBV2	TRBJ2-5
CASSLTESGGYTF	13	TRBV27	TRBJ1-2
CASRRGLGTDTQYF	14	TRBV7-2	TRBJ2-3
CASSAGTAMGTDTQYF	16	TRBV5-1	TRBJ2-3
CSASEGGAERSGAFF	15	TRBV20-1	TRBJ1-1
CASSVGGDAYNEQFF	15	TRBV9	TRBJ2-1
CSATPNAASAYTGELFF	17	TRBV20-1	TRBJ2-2
CASSPPALATGELFF	15	TRBV18	TRBJ2-2
CASSPIPQGSYEQYF	15	TRBV12-3/TRBV12-4	TRBJ2-7
CASSKSLQGYNEQFF	15	TRBV6-1	TRBJ2-1
CASSYDFSEPGHTTDQPQHF	20	TRBV6-2/TRBV6-3	TRBJ1-5
CASRDYNEQFF	11	TRBV5-1	TRBJ2-1
CASSFTTVSTDTQYF	15	TRBV6-5	TRBJ2-3
CASSRAGTGYNEQFF	15	TRBV6-1	TRBJ2-1
CATSEPTGGEAKNIQYF	17	TRBV24-1	TRBJ2-4
CAIRIAAPANTEAFF	15	TRBV10-3	TRBJ1-1
CASSIEDTGELFF	13	TRBV19	TRBJ2-2
CAISQGVRGISEAFF	15	TRBV3-1	TRBJ1-1
CASRSRVNQPQHF	13	TRBV2	TRBJ1-5
CASSSRDREDEQFF	14	TRBV7-3	TRBJ2-1
CASSLALTGGEEGRTDTQYF	20	TRBV11-1	TRBJ2-3
CASMGDRYNEQFF	13	TRBV12-3/TRBV12-4	TRBJ2-1
CASSQTPSTGELFF	14	TRBV4-3	TRBJ2-2
CASSLMATGNTEAFF	15	TRBV11-2	TRBJ1-1
CASSFDRGTGQPQHF	15	TRBV6-5	TRBJ1-5